This section outlines one TCR beta chain sequence together with its context. The source of the sample is a study of blood T cell repertoires in COVID-19. In the study overall: Collection of acute and convalescent COVID-19 samples took place in the United States, Italy and Spain. PBMCs, B-cell-depleted T cells, or T cells provided the cDNA or gDNA that made up the material.

Cohorts were based on clinical histories the participants reported. Recovery among Cohort 3 donors was established by two negative PCRs, clearance, or symptom resolution. Clones were sequenced by immunoSEQ multiplex PCR, and TCRdb holds only the in-frame ones, with some missing. The sample holds hundreds of thousands of clones, roughly 86% seen once. The V gene's germline CDR1 is SEHNR and CDR2 FQNEAQ (reference sequence). CDR3 size: 15 residues. Trimming took off 1 base at V and 8 bases at J, with 15 bases between the two ends. The J gene is TRBJ2-1, the V gene TRBV7-9, with D perhaps matching TRBD2 (5 bases). Source material: PBMCs or T cells enriched from blood (not recorded which). This sequence originates from a woman in her twenties or thirties who had recovered from COVID-19. CDR3 region: CASSLGRPPLDEQFF. The CDR3 region has the DNA TGTGCCAGCAGCTTAGGGAGGCCCCCCTTAGATGAGCAGTTCTTC.